This T cell receptor beta chain was recovered during a study of cytomegalovirus exposure and HLA in healthy donors. The study, taken as a whole, reports: Follow-up analysis seemed to connect common viral pathogens with several of the most significant clusters identified. In a later analysis, HLA-associated TCR beta chains were more clonally expanded than equally common others.

The germline V gene encodes CDR1 LNHDA and CDR2 SQIVND (reference sequence). CDR3 length equals 13 residues. Trimming shortened V by 6 bases and J by 5 bases, and 11 bases separated the two germline ends. The PCR contained 60 Vbeta and 13 Jbeta primers. Original processing notes: The authors later counted roughly 79 million unique TCR beta chains, 9 million to 12 million of them shared. TCRdb keeps only in-frame clones here, not all; method: immunoSEQ multiplex PCR. That table supplies the V and J calls and clone size; D and trimming were determined from the DNA. Of about 130,000 clones listed, more than 60% are singletons. In the case of this clone: Its cognate antigen is unknown.

Healthy donors of bone marrow made up the group. The specimen was PBMCs. The TCR was taken from a woman between 40 and 50 years old in good health and CMV-seronegative. The J gene is TRBJ1-5, the V gene TRBV19; no firm D call. The CDR3 nucleotides are TGTGCCAGTAGCAAAAGCCGCGATCAGCCCCAGCATTTT. Translating it yields CASSKSRDQPQHF.